This note documents a single T cell receptor beta chain sequence. Its cognate antigen has yet to be identified. No base quality values were provided; no much bigger clone lies one nucleotide off. The sample's time point label is to be understood as: about 5 months on oral tofacitinib. The sample's treatment or condition label is to be understood as: oral pan-JAK inhibitor, 5-10 mg twice daily. Lesional scalp punch biopsies and peripheral blood were obtained from alopecia areata patients. PBMCs were isolated by density centrifugation and stained for CD3, CD4 and CD8, and CD4+ and CD8+ T cells were sorted on a FACSAria. The sample originates from a study of CD8+ T cells in alopecia areata (dated by TCRdb to 2017 to 2018). Regarding the complete study: Treated patients were enrolled in an open-label pilot trial of oral tofacitinib at 5 to 10 mg twice daily for moderate-to-severe alopecia areata. Patients received tofacitinib for 6 to 18 months and were then followed off drug for 6 months to check for delayed response and recurrence. Disease severity in treated patients was measured with the SALT score, which quantifies the percentage of affected scalp surface area. In both human patients and the C3H/HeJ mouse model, the study applied high-throughput TCRbeta sequencing to look at T cell clonal expansion in alopecia areata. In humans, TCRbeta sequencing was performed on scalp tissue and on sorted CD4+ and CD8+ peripheral blood T cells from healthy controls and from patients with patchy or totalis/universalis alopecia areata. Tofacitinib-treated patients had biopsies at baseline and at 4 and 24 weeks of treatment, with a later scalp biopsy in several patients. Scalp clonality was compared across normal scalp (n=4), patchy alopecia areata scalp (n=8), and alopecia totalis/universalis scalp (n=8). RNA was obtained with the PAXgene miRNA kit for fixed scalp, the miRNeasy kit for PBMCs, and the RNeasy kit for mouse skin. TCRbeta CDR3 regions were amplified by immunoSEQ multiplex PCR using 35 Vbeta forward and 13 Jbeta reverse primers.

Paper-wide results and their limitations: Unlike mouse skin, which is dominated by gammadelta T cells, normal human skin has resident alphabeta T cells that are also sequenced, and this complicates analysis of the scalp TCR repertoire. Shared TCR sequences between patients were less evident than in mice, which may be partly attributable to HLA diversity in the patient population. Tofacitinib significantly lowered scalp clonality and the number of expanded CD8+ clones among the top 100 scalp clones. Because the treated cohort was small and had just a single nonresponder, larger studies are needed to establish links between baseline CD8+ expansion and response. Many expanded lesional clones were found to persist in scalp and blood during tofacitinib treatment, and relapse after treatment cessation may be partly explained by this persistence. Higher clonality and more expanded CD8+ clones were observed in lesional scalp than in normal scalp, particularly in alopecia totalis/universalis, a finding suggestive of antigenic drive.

Receptors were amplified or captured by the immunoSEQ multiplex PCR assay. For TCR sequencing, RNA was extracted from every sample and reverse transcribed into cDNA to serve as template. First-strand cDNA was synthesized using SuperScript III with a 2:1 mix of oligo-dT and random hexamers. A synthetic immune receptor repertoire was used to gauge amplification bias, and whatever bias remained was removed computationally. On the authors' methods: Raw reads were preprocessed to remove errors, and CDR3 was defined by IMGT conventions from the conserved cysteine to phenylalanine. To get clonality, Shannon entropy was normalized by log2 of the number of productive unique TCRs and the result was subtracted from 1. CD4 or CD8 identity of scalp clones was inferred by cross-referencing scalp TCRbeta sequences with sorted blood CD4 and CD8 repertoires. The source is immuneACCESS, and TCRdb retained only in-frame sequences with V and J called. Part of the clones is not carried over; for the studies checked, unresolved V genes explain less than half of this, and the remainder is unexplained. That table gives V, J and clone size, and the DNA gave D and trimming. This sample gives about 88,000 clones in total; around 47% of them show up just once. The ten largest clones represent roughly 18% of the sample.

The CDR3 sequence holds 14 residues, the cysteine and phenylalanine included. Solely the CDR3 DNA is kept, with 42 bases framed from the first base. CDR1 GTSNPN and CDR2 SVGIG were looked up in the germline V gene (reference sequence). The germline ends are 14 bases apart after V is trimmed by 4 bases and J by 2 bases. This TCR derives from a human donor with alopecia areata. The chain links TRBV30 with TRBJ1-1; confidence is insufficient to name the D gene. Specimen: CD8+ T cells sorted from blood, collected at week 24, from a patient treated with tofacitinib. The DNA sequence is as follows: TGTGCCTGGATGGGTATAGAGGCAAACACTGAAGCTTTCTTT. Its translation reads: CAWMGIEANTEAFF.